The 32 T cell receptor beta chains in this list originate from one sample, sequenced in a study of blood T cell repertoires in COVID-19. Profiled with immunoSEQ multiplex PCR; TCRdb holds only in-frame clones, not every one. The sample consists of about 75,000 clones, roughly 90% of them appearing once. Sequencing was done on a sample of peripheral blood. The receptor source for this set is an elderly man with COVID-19, enrolled during active disease.

The gene calls are TRBV11-2 and TRBJ2-4, with TRBD2 as a possible D gene (6 bases). V lost 5 bases and J 8 bases, leaving 16 bases between the germline ends. Germline V gene lookup returns CDR1 SGHAT and CDR2 FQNNGV. The CDR3 runs 14 residues. CDR3 DNA: TGTGCCAGCAGCCGCCGGAGGGCGGAAGACATTCAGTACTTC. Its translation: CASSRRRAEDIQYF. Filled out from reference TRBV11-2 and TRBJ2-4, the complete variable domain reads EAGVAQSPRYKIIEKRQSVAFWCNPISGHATLYWYQQILGQGPKLLIQFQNNGVVDDSQLPKDRFSAERLKGVDSTLKIQPAKLEDSAVYLCASSRRRAEDIQYFGAGTRLSVL.

This clone was detected only a few times. The CDR3 sequence is CASSYGLLGYTF. The CDR3 DNA reads as TGTGCCAGCAGTTACGGGCTCCTTGGCTACACCTTC. The chain links TRBV6-2 or TRBV6-3 to TRBJ1-2; D is ambiguous. In germline, CDR1 is MNHEY, CDR2 SVGEGT. V was cut by 2 bases and J by 7 bases, with 8 bases left in between. The CDR3 sequence is 12 residues long.

The V and J genes are TRBV6-5 and TRBJ1-1, with D tentatively TRBD1 (6 bases). This CDR3 is 14 amino acids long. Trimming took off 4 bases at V and 2 bases at J, with 11 bases between the two ends. Germline values: CDR1 MNHEY, CDR2 SVGAGI. In DNA, the CDR3 is TGTGCCAGCAGTTCCCGGACAGTAAACACTGAAGCTTTCTTT. It codes for CASSSRTVNTEAFF.

This sequence joins TRBV12-5 and TRBJ1-5, with D possibly TRBD1 on 5 matching bases. V was trimmed by 3 bases and J by 0 bases, leaving 24 bases between them. The CDR3 runs to 20 residues. Germline V gene lookup returns CDR1 LGHNT and CDR2 FRNRAP. CDR3 nucleotide sequence: TGTGCTAGTGGTTTATTCGGGGGGATTGGACCAGGGCATAGCAATCAGCCCCAGCATTTT. Protein sequence: CASGLFGGIGPGHSNQPQHF.

This sequence joins TRBV2 and TRBJ2-7, with 8 nucleotides matching TRBD1. Germline CDR1 SNHLY, CDR2 FYNNEI. The CDR3 is 14 residues long. The ends lost 8 bases at V and 0 bases at J; junction bases unmatched: 6. The CDR3 region is CASRRQGSSYEQYF. Written as DNA, the CDR3 is TGTGCCAGCCGTCGACAGGGGTCCTCCTACGAGCAGTACTTC.

In its sample, this clone was seen once. Other nucleotide sequences in the sample specify the same CDR3. V usage is TRBV18 and J usage is TRBJ2-7; no reliable D call. The V and J ends lost 3 bases and 0 bases respectively, with 6 bases between them. The CDR3 has 13 amino acids. Looked up from germline, CDR1 is KGHSH and CDR2 is LQKENI. In nucleotides, the CDR3 is TGTGCCAGCTCACCTCGAGACTCCTACGAGCAGTACTTC. This encodes CASSPRDSYEQYF.

The count of this clone is one. This rearrangement joins TRBV9 to TRBJ2-7; D may be TRBD1 (5 bases). V was cut by 4 bases and J by 7 bases, with 18 bases left in between. Germline V CDR1 and CDR2: SGDLS, YYNGEE. This CDR3 region has 14 residues. The CDR3 loop reads CASSFRQGSEEQYF. Here the CDR3 DNA reads TGTGCCAGCAGCTTCCGGCAGGGTAGTGAGGAGCAGTACTTC.

The chain has TRBV6-5 and TRBJ1-3, with TRBD1 matching over 8 bases. This CDR3 comprises 15 residues. Trimming removed 7 bases from V and 0 bases from J; junction bases left unmatched: 5. Germline CDR1 is MNHEY and CDR2 is SVGAGI. CDR3 sequence: CASTGQGPSGNTIYF. CDR3 nucleotides: TGTGCCAGCACCGGACAGGGCCCCTCTGGAAACACCATATATTTT.

The CDR3 region has the DNA TGTGCCAGCAGCCAAGCACCAGACACTGAAGCTTTCTTT. Protein product: CASSQAPDTEAFF. The V call is TRBV3-1 (or the pseudogene TRBV3-2), the J call TRBJ1-1; the D is unclear. The CDR3 extends over 13 amino acids. In germline, CDR1 is LGHDT, CDR2 YNNKEL (reference sequence). The V gene lost 1 base and the J gene lost 3 bases, with 6 bases spanning the gap.

With regard to this clone: Other DNA sequences in this sample translate to the same CDR3. The genes are TRBV7-3 and TRBJ1-1; D might be TRBD1 (5 bases). Germline V gives CDR1 SGHTA, CDR2 FQGTGA. The V and J ends lost 4 bases and 5 bases respectively, with 14 bases between them. The CDR3 spans 14 residues. CDR3: CASSSTRAGTEAFF. The CDR3 nucleotides read TGTGCCAGCAGCTCTACCAGGGCGGGAACTGAAGCTTTCTTT. The complete variable domain, with remaining parts taken from reference TRBV7-3 and TRBJ1-1, reads GAGVSQTPSNKVTEKGKYVELRCDPISGHTALYWYRQSLGQGPEFLIYFQGTGAADDSGLPNDRFFAVRPEGSVSTLKIQRTERGDSAVYLCASSSTRAGTEAFFGQGTRLTVV.

This clone appeared once. The J gene is TRBJ1-3, the V gene TRBV5-4; TRBD1 matches at 7 bases. The ends lost 4 bases at V and 4 bases at J; junction bases unmatched: 2. The CDR3 has 13 amino acids. The germline V gene encodes CDR1 SGHNT and CDR2 YYREEE (reference sequence). CDR3 DNA sequence: TGTGCCAGCAGCAGACAGGGAGGAAACACCATATATTTT. It is translated as CASSRQGGNTIYF.

V is TRBV18 and J is TRBJ2-3; TRBD2 might be the D (6 bases). The germline V and J ends were trimmed by 2 bases and 1 base, with 10 bases remaining between them. Germline V lookup: CDR1 KGHSH, CDR2 LQKENI. CDR3 length: 15 amino acids. The CDR3 DNA sequence: TGTGCCAGCTCACCAGGGGGGATCGGCACAGATACGCAGTATTTT. Its protein product is CASSPGGIGTDTQYF. The full variable domain, with the rest looked up from reference TRBV18 and TRBJ2-3, is NAGVMQNPRHLVRRRGQEARLRCSPMKGHSHVYWYRQLPEEGLKFMVYLQKENIIDESGMPKERFSAEFPKEGPSILRIQQVVRGDSAAYFCASSPGGIGTDTQYFGPGTRLTVL.

V is TRBV7-2 and J is TRBJ2-3; D uncertain. This CDR3 contains 12 residues. Trimming took 5 bases from V and 6 from J, leaving 9 bases between them. Looked up from germline, CDR1 is SGHTA and CDR2 is FQGNSA. The CDR3 coding sequence is TGTGCCAGCAGCCTTGACGGGGATACGCAGTATTTT. Amino acid sequence: CASSLDGDTQYF.

This clone was recorded only once. The chain carries TRBV7-2 and TRBJ2-3, with 10 bases identical to TRBD2. V dropped 6 bases and J dropped 5; count of bases not matched to a gene: 5. The length of the CDR3 is 14 residues. Germline-derived CDR1 and CDR2 are SGHTA and FQGNSA. CDR3 sequence reads: CASRQSGGGDTQYF. CDR3 DNA: TGTGCCAGCAGACAAAGCGGGGGGGGAGATACGCAGTATTTT. The whole variable domain, remainder taken from reference TRBV7-2 and TRBJ2-3, is GAGVSQSPSNKVTEKGKDVELRCDPISGHTALYWYRQSLGQGLEFLIYFQGNSAPDKSGLPSDRFSAERTGGSVSTLTIQRTQQEDSAVYLCASRQSGGGDTQYFGPGTRLTVL.

This chain connects TRBV3-1 (or the pseudogene TRBV3-2) to TRBJ1-2; D gene uncertain. The CDR3 spans 11 residues. Germline loops: CDR1 LGHDT, CDR2 YNNKEL (reference sequence). The V end was cut by 1 base, the J end by 11 bases, with 8 bases between. For the CDR3, the DNA is TGTGCCAGCAGCCAAGTCCAGGCTTACACCTTC. This gives the protein CASSQVQAYTF.

The J gene is TRBJ1-6, the V gene TRBV4-1; the match to TRBD1 covers 11 bases. The CDR3 sequence is 15 residues long. Germline loops: CDR1 MGHRA, CDR2 YSYEKL. The V gene end was trimmed by 3 bases and the J gene end by 9 bases; junction bases not matched to a gene: 4. The CDR3 is CASSQPGTGGSPLHF. CDR3 nucleotides: TGCGCCAGCAGCCAGCCCGGGACAGGGGGTTCACCCCTCCACTTT.

The chain recombines TRBV5-4 with TRBJ1-2, with D possibly being TRBD1 (6 bases). This CDR3 has 14 residues. The V gene's germline CDR1 is SGHNT and CDR2 YYREEE (reference sequence). V was cut by 4 bases and J by 7 bases, with 17 bases left in between. The CDR3: CASSRDVGRGGYTF. CDR3 sequence (DNA): TGTGCCAGCAGCCGGGACGTCGGCAGGGGTGGCTACACCTTC.

The chain employs TRBV7-9 and TRBJ1-1; the D gene is possibly TRBD1 (6 bases). Germline V CDR1 and CDR2: SEHNR, FQNEAQ (reference sequence). V gave up 5 bases and J gave up 7 bases, with 17 bases separating them. This CDR3 has 14 amino acids. For the CDR3, the DNA is TGTGCCAGCAGCCGGGGGGCCGGGTTGGGTGAAGCTTTCTTT. It yields the protein CASSRGAGLGEAFF.

This chain joins TRBV9 and TRBJ1-1, with 7 bases identical to TRBD1. Germline V CDR1 and CDR2: SGDLS, YYNGEE. The CDR3 totals 16 residues. The ends lost 3 bases at V and 4 bases at J; junction bases unmatched: 12. The CDR3: CASSEPPTGWTTEAFF. Here the CDR3 DNA reads TGTGCCAGCAGCGAGCCCCCGACAGGGTGGACCACTGAAGCTTTCTTT. Looking up the rest from reference TRBV9 and TRBJ1-1 gives the full variable domain: DSGVTQTPKHLITATGQRVTLRCSPRSGDLSVYWYQQSLDQGLQFLIQYYNGEERAKGNILERFSAQQFPDLHSELNLSSLELGDSALYFCASSEPPTGWTTEAFFGQGTRLTVV.

The V and J genes are TRBV5-6 and TRBJ2-2; a possible D gene is TRBD1 (6 bases). V was pared by 5 bases and J by 2 bases, with 16 bases between. The CDR3 runs 16 residues. The germline V gene encodes CDR1 SGHDT and CDR2 YYEEEE. The CDR3 reads CASSLLGRGNTGELFF. The DNA of the CDR3 is TGTGCCAGCAGTCTCTTGGGCAGGGGAAACACCGGGGAGCTGTTTTTT.

The J gene is TRBJ2-7, the V gene TRBV29-1; a possible D gene is TRBD2 (5 bases). Germline V CDR1 and CDR2: SQVTM, ANQGSEA. CDR3 length: 13 residues. V dropped 6 bases and J dropped 5 bases, with 17 bases sitting between them. The CDR3 here is CSVAGIFGHEQYF. The CDR3 DNA follows: TGCAGCGTCGCGGGTATTTTCGGCCACGAGCAGTACTTC.

Only one count was recorded for this clone. V usage is TRBV6-5 and J usage is TRBJ2-7, with D unclear. CDR3 length: 13 residues. Between the trimmed V and J ends, which lost 5 bases and 1 base, there was a span of 9 bases. The germline V gene encodes CDR1 MNHEY and CDR2 SVGAGI. The chain's CDR3 is CASSLESSYEQYF. DNA of the CDR3: TGTGCCAGCAGTCTAGAATCTTCCTACGAGCAGTACTTC.

V and J are TRBV19 and TRBJ1-6; a weak D match, TRBD1 (6 bases). The V end lost 5 bases, the J end lost 5 bases, and 13 bases lay between the germline ends. The CDR3 is 15 residues long. Germline assignment: CDR1 LNHDA and CDR2 SQIVND (reference sequence). CDR3 amino acids: CASSWAGADNSPLHF. The CDR3 coding sequence is TGTGCCAGTAGTTGGGCAGGGGCGGATAATTCACCCCTCCACTTT.

This rearrangement joins TRBV5-1 to TRBJ1-1; TRBD1 might be the D (5 bases). The CDR3 runs 14 residues. Trimming removed 0 bases from V and 1 base from J, with 7 bases in between. From germline, CDR1 is SGHRS and CDR2 YFSETQ. This chain's CDR3 is CASSLAQGNTEAFF. Here the CDR3 DNA reads TGCGCCAGCAGCTTGGCGCAGGGGAACACTGAAGCTTTCTTT.

The rearrangement joins TRBV15 to TRBJ1-6, with a tentative D call TRBD1 (5 bases). CDR1 and CDR2 from the germline V gene are LNHNV and YYDKDF (reference sequence). V lost 0 bases and J lost 7, with 10 bases in between. The CDR3 runs 15 residues. CDR3 bases: TGTGCCACCAGCAGAGAAGGGGCAGGAAATTCACCCCTCCACTTT. This gives the protein CATSREGAGNSPLHF.

This clone was detected once. V gene TRBV7-2 combines with J gene TRBJ2-1; weak D call: TRBD2 (7 bases). Germline V gives CDR1 SGHTA, CDR2 FQGNSA. This CDR3 is 15 amino acids long. Trimming took 4 bases from V and 15 from J, leaving 25 bases between them. In DNA, the CDR3 is TGTGCCAGCAGCTCACGTCGATGGGGGGGCCGCCAATGGTTCTTC. This translates into CASSSRRWGGRQWFF.

This chain uses TRBV15 with TRBJ1-3; 8 bases are a match to TRBD1. CDR1 is LNHNV and CDR2 is YYDKDF in the germline V gene (reference sequence). Trimming cost V 5 bases and J 2 bases; bases outside gene matches: 8. The CDR3 loop spans 16 amino acids. The CDR3 nucleotides are TGTGCCACCAGCCGTTACGGGACAGGTGCTGGAAACACCATATATTTT. It specifies CATSRYGTGAGNTIYF.

This chain joins TRBV6-6 and TRBJ1-2; D may be TRBD1 (5 bases). Germline V gives CDR1 MNHNY, CDR2 SVGAGI (reference sequence). This CDR3 comprises 14 residues. Trimming took 5 bases from V and 7 from J, leaving 17 bases between them. This chain's CDR3 is CASSRLGTGGGYTF. The CDR3 DNA reads TGTGCCAGCAGTCGACTCGGGACGGGGGGTGGCTACACCTTC.

The rearrangement links TRBV5-1 to TRBJ1-2; TRBD1 is a possible D gene (5 bases). This CDR3 has 12 amino acids. V was cut by 5 bases and J by 1 base, with 6 bases left in between. Per germline, CDR1 SGHRS and CDR2 YFSETQ. The DNA for the CDR3 is TGCGCCAGCAGTCAGGGTAACTATGGCTACACCTTC. This gives the protein CASSQGNYGYTF.

The chain uses TRBV5-5 and TRBJ2-2; D possibly corresponds to TRBD1 (6 bases). Trimming removed 5 bases from V and 5 bases from J, with 10 bases in between. The germline V gene has CDR1 SGHKS and CDR2 YYEKEE (reference sequence). The CDR3 spans 13 residues. CDR3 residues: CASSSRGTGELFF. In DNA, the CDR3 is TGTGCCAGCAGTTCCAGGGGTACCGGGGAGCTGTTTTTT. Full variable domain (missing parts from reference TRBV5-5 and TRBJ2-2): DAGVTQSPTHLIKTRGQQVTLRCSPISGHKSVSWYQQVLGQGPQFIFQYYEKEERGRGNFPDRFSARQFPNYSSELNVNALLLGDSALYLCASSSRGTGELFFGEGSRLTVL.

J is TRBJ1-5 and V is TRBV19; maybe TRBD1 (5 bases). The CDR3 has 12 amino acids. CDR1 LNHDA and CDR2 SQIVND come from the germline V gene (reference sequence). V lost 6 bases and J 6 bases, leaving 9 bases between the germline ends. The CDR3 sequence: CASRGRTQPQHF. The CDR3 DNA follows: TGTGCCAGTAGGGGGCGCACTCAGCCCCAGCATTTT.

The chain joins TRBV18 to TRBJ1-1; 7 bases align to TRBD1. V was pared by 4 bases and J by 2 bases, with 22 bases of the junction left unmatched. The CDR3 runs 20 residues. The V gene's germline CDR1 is KGHSH and CDR2 LQKENI. The CDR3 DNA is TGTGCCAGCTCACGTGTTTCCCTTATGACAGGGCCGGCCCGCAACACTGAAGCTTTCTTT. It specifies CASSRVSLMTGPARNTEAFF.